Listed below are T cell receptor beta chains from one sample, sequenced in a study of cytomegalovirus exposure and HLA in healthy donors. Libraries were prepared by immunoSEQ multiplex PCR; TCRdb keeps only in-frame clonotypes and omits some of them. The sample consists of about 140,000 clones, approximately 87% of them appearing once. Sequences were obtained from PBMCs. These receptors were taken from a woman in her 30s in good health and CMV-seronegative. The CDR3 runs from the conserved cysteine through the conserved F or W. Fields, in order: J gene, clone size, V gene, CDR3 protein. Size values are once, few and many counts, or a class for expanded clones, and some rows have none.

>TRBJ2-3|.|TRBV7-9
CASSWVLAGGSDTQYF
>TRBJ1-1|once|TRBV7-2
CASSLTWDRKRTEAFF
>TRBJ1-5|.|TRBV5-6
CASSLGGSNQPQHF
>TRBJ2-3|.|TRBV7-9
CASSPLTSGGGDTQYF
>TRBJ2-3|.|TRBV7-9
CASSQRGAGTDTQYF
>TRBJ1-6|.|TRBV28
CASSPGGGSYNSPLHF
>TRBJ2-1|few|TRBV2
CASNGLGNNEQFF
>TRBJ1-2|.|TRBV7-8
CASSLGSANYGYTF
>TRBJ1-1|once|TRBV18
CATLGRGNTEAFF
>TRBJ1-1|.|TRBV28
CASSLLGGLITEAFF
>.|once|TRBV27
CASSSGLAPLEQYF
>TRBJ1-2|.|TRBV6-1
CASTELQGAQGYTF
>TRBJ2-7|.|TRBV9
CASSVEPGEQYF
>TRBJ1-2|.|TRBV28
CASSSQRGRLNYGYTF
>TRBJ2-1|.|TRBV12-5
CASGLVLGRSYNEQFF
>TRBJ2-2|.|TRBV2
CAISGGPNTGELFF
>TRBJ2-3|.|TRBV2
CASIYLLAGVSSTDTQYF